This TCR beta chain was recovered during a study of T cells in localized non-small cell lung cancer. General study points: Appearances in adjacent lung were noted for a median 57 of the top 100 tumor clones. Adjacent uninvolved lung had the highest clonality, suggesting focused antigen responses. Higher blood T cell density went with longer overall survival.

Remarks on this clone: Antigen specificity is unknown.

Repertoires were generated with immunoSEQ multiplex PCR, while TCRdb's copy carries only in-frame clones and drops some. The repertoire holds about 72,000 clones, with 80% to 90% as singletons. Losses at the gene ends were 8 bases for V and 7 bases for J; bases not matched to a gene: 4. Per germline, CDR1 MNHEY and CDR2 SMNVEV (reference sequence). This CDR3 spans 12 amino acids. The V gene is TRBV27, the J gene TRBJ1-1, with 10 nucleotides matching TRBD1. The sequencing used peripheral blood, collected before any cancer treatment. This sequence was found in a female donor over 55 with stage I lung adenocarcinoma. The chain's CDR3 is CASAGTGVEAFF. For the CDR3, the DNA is TGTGCCAGCGCCGGGACAGGGGTTGAAGCTTTCTTT.